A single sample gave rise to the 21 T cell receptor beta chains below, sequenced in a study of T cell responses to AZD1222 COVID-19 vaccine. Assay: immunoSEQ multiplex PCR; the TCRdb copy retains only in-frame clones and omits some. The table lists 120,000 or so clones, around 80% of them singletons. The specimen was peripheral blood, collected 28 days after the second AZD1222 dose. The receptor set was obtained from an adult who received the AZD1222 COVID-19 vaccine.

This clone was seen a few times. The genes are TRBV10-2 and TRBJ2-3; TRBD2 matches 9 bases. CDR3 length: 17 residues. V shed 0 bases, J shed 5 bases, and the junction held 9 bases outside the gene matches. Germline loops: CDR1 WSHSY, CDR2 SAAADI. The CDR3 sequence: CASSESRRGGVLDTQYF. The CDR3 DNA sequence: TGCGCCAGCAGTGAGTCGCGTCGCGGGGGGGTGTTAGATACGCAGTATTTT.

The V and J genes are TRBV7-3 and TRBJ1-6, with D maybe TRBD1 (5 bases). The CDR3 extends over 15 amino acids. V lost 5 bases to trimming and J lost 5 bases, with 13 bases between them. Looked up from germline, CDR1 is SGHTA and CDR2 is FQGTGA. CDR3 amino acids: CASSPGTANNSPLHF. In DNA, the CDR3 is TGTGCCAGCAGCCCTGGGACGGCTAATAATTCACCCCTCCACTTT.

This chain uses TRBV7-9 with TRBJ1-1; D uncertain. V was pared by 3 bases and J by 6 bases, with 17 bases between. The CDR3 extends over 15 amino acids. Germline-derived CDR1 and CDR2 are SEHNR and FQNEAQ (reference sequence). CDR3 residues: CASSFPMTGSAEAFF. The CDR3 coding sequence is TGTGCCAGCAGCTTCCCTATGACCGGCTCCGCTGAAGCTTTCTTT.

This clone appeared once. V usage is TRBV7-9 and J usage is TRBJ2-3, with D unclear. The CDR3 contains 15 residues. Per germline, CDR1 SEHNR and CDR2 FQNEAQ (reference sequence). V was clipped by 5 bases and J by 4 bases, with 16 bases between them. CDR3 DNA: TGTGCCAGCAGCACTTGGAGAGGAGATTCAGATACGCAGTATTTT. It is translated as CASSTWRGDSDTQYF.

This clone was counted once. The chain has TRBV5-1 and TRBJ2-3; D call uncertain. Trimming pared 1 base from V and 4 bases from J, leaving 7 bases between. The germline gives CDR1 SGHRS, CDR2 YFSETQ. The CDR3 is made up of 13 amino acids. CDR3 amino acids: CASSLLPSDTQYF. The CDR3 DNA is TGCGCCAGCAGCTTGTTGCCGTCAGATACGCAGTATTTT.

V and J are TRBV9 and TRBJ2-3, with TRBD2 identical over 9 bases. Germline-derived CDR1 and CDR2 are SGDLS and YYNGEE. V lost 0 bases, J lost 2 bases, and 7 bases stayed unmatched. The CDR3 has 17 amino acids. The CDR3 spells CASSVARSSGDTDTQYF. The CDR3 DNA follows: TGTGCCAGCAGCGTAGCTAGGTCTAGCGGGGACACAGATACGCAGTATTTT.

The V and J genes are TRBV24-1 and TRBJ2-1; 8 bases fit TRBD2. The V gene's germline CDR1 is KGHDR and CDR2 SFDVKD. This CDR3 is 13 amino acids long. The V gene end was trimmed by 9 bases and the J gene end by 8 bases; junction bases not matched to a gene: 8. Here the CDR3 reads CATSGTRTYEQFF. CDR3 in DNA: TGTGCCACCTCCGGGACTAGAACCTATGAGCAGTTCTTC.

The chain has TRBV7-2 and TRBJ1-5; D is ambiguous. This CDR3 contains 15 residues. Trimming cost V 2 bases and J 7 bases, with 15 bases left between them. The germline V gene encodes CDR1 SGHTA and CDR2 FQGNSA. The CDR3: CASSLLGQAFQPQHF. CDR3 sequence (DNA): TGTGCCAGCAGCTTATTGGGCCAGGCATTCCAGCCCCAGCATTTT.

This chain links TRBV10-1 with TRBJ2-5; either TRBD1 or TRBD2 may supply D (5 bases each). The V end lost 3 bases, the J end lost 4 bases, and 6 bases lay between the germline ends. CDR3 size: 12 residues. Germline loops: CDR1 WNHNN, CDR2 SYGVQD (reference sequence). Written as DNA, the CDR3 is TGCGCCAGCAGTGATGGGGGAGAGACCCAGTACTTC. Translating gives CASSDGGETQYF.

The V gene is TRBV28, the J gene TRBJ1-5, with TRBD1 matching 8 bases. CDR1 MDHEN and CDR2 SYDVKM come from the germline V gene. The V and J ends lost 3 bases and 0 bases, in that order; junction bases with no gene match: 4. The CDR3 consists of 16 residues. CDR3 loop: CASSFSGTGSNQPQHF. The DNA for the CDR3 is TGTGCCAGCAGTTTCTCCGGGACAGGTAGCAATCAGCCCCAGCATTTT.

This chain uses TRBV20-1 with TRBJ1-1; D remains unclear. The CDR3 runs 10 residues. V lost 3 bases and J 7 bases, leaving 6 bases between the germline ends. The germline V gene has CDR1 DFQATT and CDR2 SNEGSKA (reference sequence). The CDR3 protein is CSARVYEAFF. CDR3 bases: TGCAGTGCTAGGGTCTATGAAGCTTTCTTT.

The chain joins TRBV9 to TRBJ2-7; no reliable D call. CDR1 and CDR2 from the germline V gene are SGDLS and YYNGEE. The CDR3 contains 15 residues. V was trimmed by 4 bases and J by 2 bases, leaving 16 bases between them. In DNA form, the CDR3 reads TGTGCCAGCAGCCCAAACCCGAGTGGGCCCTACGAGCAGTACTTC. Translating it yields CASSPNPSGPYEQYF.

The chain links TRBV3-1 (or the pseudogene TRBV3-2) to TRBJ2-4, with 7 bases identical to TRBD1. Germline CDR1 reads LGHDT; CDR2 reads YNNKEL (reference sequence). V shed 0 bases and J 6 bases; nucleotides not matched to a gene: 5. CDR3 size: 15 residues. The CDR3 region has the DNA TGTGCCAGCAGCCAAGATTGGGACAGTTTAAACATTCAGTACTTC. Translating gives CASSQDWDSLNIQYF.

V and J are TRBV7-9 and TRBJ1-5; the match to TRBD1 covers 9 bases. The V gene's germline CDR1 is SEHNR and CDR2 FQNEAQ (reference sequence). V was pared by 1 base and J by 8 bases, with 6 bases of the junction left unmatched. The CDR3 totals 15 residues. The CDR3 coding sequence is TGTGCCAGCAGCTTAGAGGGGACAGGGTGGGAGCCCCAGCATTTT. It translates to CASSLEGTGWEPQHF.

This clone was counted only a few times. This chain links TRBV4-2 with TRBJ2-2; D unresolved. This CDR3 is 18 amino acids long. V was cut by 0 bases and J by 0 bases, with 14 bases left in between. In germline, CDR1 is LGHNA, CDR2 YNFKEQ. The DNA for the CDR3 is TGTGCCAGCAGCCAAGAGCCCTTAGGGTCCGCGAACACCGGGGAGCTGTTTTTT. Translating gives CASSQEPLGSANTGELFF.

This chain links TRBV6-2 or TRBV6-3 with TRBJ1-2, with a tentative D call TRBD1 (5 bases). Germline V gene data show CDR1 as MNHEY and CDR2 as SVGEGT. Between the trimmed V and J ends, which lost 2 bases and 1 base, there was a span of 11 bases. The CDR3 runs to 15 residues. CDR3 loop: CASSYETAINYGYTF. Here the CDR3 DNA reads TGTGCCAGCAGTTACGAGACAGCTATTAACTATGGCTACACCTTC.

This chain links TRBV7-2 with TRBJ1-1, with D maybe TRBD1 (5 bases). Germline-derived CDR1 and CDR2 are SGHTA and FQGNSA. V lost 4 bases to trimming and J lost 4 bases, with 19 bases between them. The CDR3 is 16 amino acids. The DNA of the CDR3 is TGTGCCAGCAGCTCCAACATTTTGGGGGTCGGCACTGAAGCTTTCTTT. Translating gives CASSSNILGVGTEAFF.

DNA of the CDR3: TGTGCCAGCAGTGAAGCCGGGACAAAAACTTCACCCCTCCACTTT. This encodes CASSEAGTKTSPLHF. The rearrangement joins TRBV6-1 to TRBJ1-6, with a weak D call TRBD1 (6 bases). The V end lost 0 bases, the J end lost 9 bases, and 12 bases lay between the germline ends. The CDR3 consists of 15 residues. Germline V gives CDR1 MNHNS, CDR2 SASEGT.

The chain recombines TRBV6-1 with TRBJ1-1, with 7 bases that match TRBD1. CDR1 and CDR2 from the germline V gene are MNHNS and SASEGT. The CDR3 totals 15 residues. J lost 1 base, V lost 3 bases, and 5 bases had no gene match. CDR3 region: CASSDRQGRNTEAFF. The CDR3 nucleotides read TGTGCCAGCAGTGACAGACAGGGAAGGAACACTGAAGCTTTCTTT.

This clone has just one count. In DNA form, the CDR3 reads TGTGCCAGCAGTTTGGGAAAAGGAGAGCAGTACTTC. Protein product: CASSLGKGEQYF. The chain recombines TRBV28 with TRBJ2-7; D gene ambiguous. The CDR3 loop spans 12 amino acids. V lost 3 bases and J 7 bases, leaving 10 bases between the germline ends. Germline V gene data show CDR1 as MDHEN and CDR2 as SYDVKM. The full variable domain, its missing parts supplied by reference TRBV28 and TRBJ2-7, is DVKVTQSSRYLVKRTGEKVFLECVQDMDHENMFWYRQDPGLGLRLIYFSYDVKMKEKGDIPEGYSVSREKKERFSLILESASTNQTSMYLCASSLGKGEQYFGPGTRLTVT.

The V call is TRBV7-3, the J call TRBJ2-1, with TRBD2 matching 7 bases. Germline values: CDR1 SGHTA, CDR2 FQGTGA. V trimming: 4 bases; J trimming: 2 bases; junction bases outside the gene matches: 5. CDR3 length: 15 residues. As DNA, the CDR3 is TGTGCCAGCAGCTCGACCGGGACTACCTACAATGAGCAGTTCTTC. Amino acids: CASSSTGTTYNEQFF.